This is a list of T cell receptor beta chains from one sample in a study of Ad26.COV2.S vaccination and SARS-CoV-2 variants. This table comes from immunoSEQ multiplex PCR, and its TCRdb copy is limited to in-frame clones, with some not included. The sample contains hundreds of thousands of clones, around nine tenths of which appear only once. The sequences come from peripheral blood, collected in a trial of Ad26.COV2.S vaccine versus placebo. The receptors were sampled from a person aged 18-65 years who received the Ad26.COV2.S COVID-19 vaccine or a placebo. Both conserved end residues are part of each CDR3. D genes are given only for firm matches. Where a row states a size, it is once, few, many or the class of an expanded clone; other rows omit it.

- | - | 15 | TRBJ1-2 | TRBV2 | TGTGCCAGCAGTGAAGCGCTTCCCGGTAACTATGGCTACACCTTC | CASSEALPGNYGYTF
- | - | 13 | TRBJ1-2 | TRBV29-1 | TGCAGCGTTGGGGGAGGGGCTGACAATGGCTACACCTTC | CSVGGGADNGYTF
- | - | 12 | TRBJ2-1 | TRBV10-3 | TGTGCCATCAGTGACGCGTACAATGAGCAGTTCTTC | CAISDAYNEQFF
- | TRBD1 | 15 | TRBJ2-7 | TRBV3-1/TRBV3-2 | TGTGCCAGCAGCCATTGGACAGGGGGTCTCTACGAGCAGTACTTC | CASSHWTGGLYEQYF
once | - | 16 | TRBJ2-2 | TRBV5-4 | TGTGCCAGCAGCTTGGTCGGGCAGGGAAACACCGGGGAGCTGTTTTTT | CASSLVGQGNTGELFF
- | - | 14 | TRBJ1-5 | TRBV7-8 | TGTGCCAGCAGCTTCTATCAGGGCAATCAGCCCCAGCATTTT | CASSFYQGNQPQHF
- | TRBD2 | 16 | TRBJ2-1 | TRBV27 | TGTGCCAGCAGCCCCTTAGCGGGAGGGTCCTACAATGAGCAGTTCTTC | CASSPLAGGSYNEQFF
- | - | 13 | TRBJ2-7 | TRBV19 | TGTGCCAGTAGTATGGGGGGCAACTACGAGCAGTACTTC | CASSMGGNYEQYF
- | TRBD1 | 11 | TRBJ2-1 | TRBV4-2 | TGTGCCAGCGAGGGGGCCAATGAGCAGTTCTTC | CASEGANEQFF
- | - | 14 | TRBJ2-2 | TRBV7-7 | TGTGCTAGCAGCTACGACTCGAACACCGGGGAGCTGTTTTTT | CASSYDSNTGELFF
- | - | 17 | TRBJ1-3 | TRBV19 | TGTGCCAGTAGTGTCCTCCCTCCTGGAGGGATCGGAAACACCATATATTTT | CASSVLPPGGIGNTIYF
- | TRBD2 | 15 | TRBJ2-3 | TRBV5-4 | TGTGCCATCGGCCGGACTAGCGGGAGAACAGATACGCAGTATTTT | CAIGRTSGRTDTQYF
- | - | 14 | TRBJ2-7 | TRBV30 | TGTGCCTGGAGCTCCAGCAGGGCCCCCTACGAGCAGTACTTC | CAWSSSRAPYEQYF
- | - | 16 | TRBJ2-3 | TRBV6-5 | TGTGCCAGCAGTTACTCGGGCGGGCGGGACACAGATACGCAGTATTTT | CASSYSGGRDTDTQYF
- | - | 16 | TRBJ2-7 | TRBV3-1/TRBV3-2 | TGTGCCAGCAGCCACTCGTGGGGAGGTAGCTCCTACGAGCAGTACTTC | CASSHSWGGSSYEQYF
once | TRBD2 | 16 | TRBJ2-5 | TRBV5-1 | TGCGCCAGCAGCGCGCTGGGACTAGCGGGAAAAGAGACCCAGTACTTC | CASSALGLAGKETQYF
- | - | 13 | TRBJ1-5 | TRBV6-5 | TGTGCCAGCAGTTGGGACAGCAATCAGCCCCAGCATTTT | CASSWDSNQPQHF
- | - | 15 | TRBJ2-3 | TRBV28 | TGTGCCAGCAGACTCGGACGGGAACACACAGATACGCAGTATTTT | CASRLGREHTDTQYF
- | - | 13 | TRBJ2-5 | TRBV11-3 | TGTGCCAGCAGCCCCGGACCCAAAGAGACCCAGTACTTC | CASSPGPKETQYF
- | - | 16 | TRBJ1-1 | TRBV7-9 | TGTGCCAGCAGCCAAGAAACAGGGTTCATGAACACTGAAGCTTTCTTT | CASSQETGFMNTEAFF
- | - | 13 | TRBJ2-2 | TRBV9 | TGTGCCAGCTCCCGTGACAACACCGGGGAGCTGTTTTTT | CASSRDNTGELFF
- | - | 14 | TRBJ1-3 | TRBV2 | TGTGCCAGCAGTGTGGAACACTCTGGAAACACCATATATTTT | CASSVEHSGNTIYF